Below, one TCR beta chain is given with its context. The V and J ends lost 1 base and 2 bases, in that order; junction bases with no gene match: 3. The length of the CDR3 is 16 residues. CDR1 and CDR2 (germline): LGHNA, YNFKEQ. The data belong to a study of blood T cell repertoires in COVID-19. Overall study context: Samples representing acute and convalescent COVID-19 were sourced from the United States, Italy and Spain. PBMCs, B-cell-depleted T cells, or T cells were the source of the cDNA or gDNA that made up the material.

Produced via immunoSEQ multiplex PCR; TCRdb's table is partial and in-frame only. The data show 84,000 or so clones, with 70% to 90% seen just once and 10% to 15% held by the top ten. Sequencing used peripheral blood. The TCR was taken from a human donor in a cohort sampled during active COVID-19. The rearrangement links TRBV4-2 to TRBJ2-5; TRBD2 aligns across 11 bases. In DNA, the CDR3 is TGTGCCAGCAGCCAAGGAATAGCGGGGGGGCAAGAGACCCAGTACTTC. This translates into CASSQGIAGGQETQYF.